What follows describes a single TCR beta chain. Antigen specificity is unknown. TCRdb redid the calling of the 5' RACE reads with MiXCR, one entry per CDR3 protein. The sample has 650,000 to 750,000 distinct CDR3 sequences; 21% are singletons. The V gene's germline CDR1 is MNHNS and CDR2 SASEGT. This CDR3 contains 15 residues. V dropped 5 bases and J dropped 5; count of bases not matched to a gene: 10. The record originates from a study of identical twins. Regarding the study as a whole: Models predicted too little out-of-frame TCR alpha sharing in monozygotic twins. The study reached conclusions through statistical analysis that was cross-sectional, not following the same donors.

This sample was also put to use in a study of T cells expressing NK-cell markers.

What was sequenced was PBMCs. This TCR came from a young woman in good health. The chain carries TRBV6-1 and TRBJ1-1, with 8 bases lining up with TRBD1. CDR3: CASSRVTGGRTEAFF. The CDR3 DNA is TGTGCCAGCAGTAGGGTAACAGGGGGTCGTACTGAAGCTTTCTTT.